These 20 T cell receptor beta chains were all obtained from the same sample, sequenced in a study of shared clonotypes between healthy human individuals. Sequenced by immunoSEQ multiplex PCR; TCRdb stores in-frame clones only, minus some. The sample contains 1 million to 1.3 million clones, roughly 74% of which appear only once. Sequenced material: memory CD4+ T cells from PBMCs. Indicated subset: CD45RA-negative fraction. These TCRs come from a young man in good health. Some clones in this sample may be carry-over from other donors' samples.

The CDR3 nucleotides read TGTGCCATCAGTGAGGCCCCAGCGATGAGCTCCTACGAGCAGTACTTC. It specifies CAISEAPAMSSYEQYF. J is TRBJ2-7 and V is TRBV10-3; D unclear. CDR3 length: 16 amino acids. The germline CDR1 and CDR2 sequences are ENHRY and SYGVKD. With 2 bases removed from V and 0 bases from J, the gap between germline ends came to 14 bases.

CDR3 DNA: TGTGCCACCAGCAGAGTCGCGTTTAGCGCGCCGGACACCGGGGAGCTGTTTTTT. Encoded protein: CATSRVAFSAPDTGELFF. V is TRBV15 and J is TRBJ2-2, with D tentatively TRBD2 (5 bases). Trimming removed 1 base from V and 3 bases from J, with 18 bases in between. The CDR3 is made up of 18 amino acids. Germline V gene lookup returns CDR1 LNHNV and CDR2 YYDKDF (reference sequence).

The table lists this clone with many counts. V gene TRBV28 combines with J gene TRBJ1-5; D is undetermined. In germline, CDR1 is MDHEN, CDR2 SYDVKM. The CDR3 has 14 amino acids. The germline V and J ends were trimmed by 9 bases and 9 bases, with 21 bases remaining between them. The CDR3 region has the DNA TGTGCCAGTATCACAACCCCCGGAGGATCGCCCCAGCATTTT. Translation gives CASITTPGGSPQHF.

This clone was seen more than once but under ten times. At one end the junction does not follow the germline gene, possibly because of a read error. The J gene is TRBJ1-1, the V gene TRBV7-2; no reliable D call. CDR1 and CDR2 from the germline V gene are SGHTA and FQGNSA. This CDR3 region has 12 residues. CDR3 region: CASSPSPGGSIF. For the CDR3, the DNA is TGTGCCAGCAGCCCCTCGCCGGGAGGATCGATCTTT.

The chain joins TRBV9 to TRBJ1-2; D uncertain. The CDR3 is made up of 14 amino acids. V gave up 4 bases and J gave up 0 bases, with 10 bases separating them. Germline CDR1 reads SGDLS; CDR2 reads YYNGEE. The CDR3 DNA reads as TGTGCCAGCAGCCCCCAGTCGGCTAACTATGGCTACACCTTC. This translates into CASSPQSANYGYTF.

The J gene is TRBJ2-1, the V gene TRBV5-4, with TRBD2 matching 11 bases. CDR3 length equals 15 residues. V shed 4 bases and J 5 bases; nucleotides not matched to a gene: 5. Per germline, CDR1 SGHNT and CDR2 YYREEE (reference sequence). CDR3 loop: CASSKGLAVNNEQFF. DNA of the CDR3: TGTGCCAGCAGCAAGGGACTAGCGGTTAACAATGAGCAGTTCTTC.

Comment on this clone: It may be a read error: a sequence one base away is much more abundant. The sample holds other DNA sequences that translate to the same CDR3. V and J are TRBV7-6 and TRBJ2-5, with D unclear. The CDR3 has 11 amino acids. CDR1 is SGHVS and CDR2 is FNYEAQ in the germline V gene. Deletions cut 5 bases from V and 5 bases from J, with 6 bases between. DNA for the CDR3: TGTGCCAGCAGCCCCCTGGAGACCCAGTACTTC. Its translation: CASSPLETQYF.

The CDR3 protein is CASSPSGGNTGELFF. CDR3 DNA sequence: TGTGCCAGCAGCCCTTCCGGGGGAAACACCGGGGAGCTGTTTTTT. This sequence joins TRBV4-2 and TRBJ2-2; D possibly corresponds to TRBD2 (6 bases). Trimming took off 4 bases at V and 2 bases at J, with 11 bases between the two ends. Germline loops: CDR1 LGHNA, CDR2 YNFKEQ. The CDR3 is 15 amino acids.

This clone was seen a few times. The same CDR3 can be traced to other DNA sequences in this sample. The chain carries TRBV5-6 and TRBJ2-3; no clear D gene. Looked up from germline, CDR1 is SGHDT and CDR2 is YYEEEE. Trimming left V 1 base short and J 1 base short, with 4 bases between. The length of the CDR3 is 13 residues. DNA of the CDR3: TGTGCCAGCAGCTTGTGGGGCACAGATACGCAGTATTTT. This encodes CASSLWGTDTQYF.

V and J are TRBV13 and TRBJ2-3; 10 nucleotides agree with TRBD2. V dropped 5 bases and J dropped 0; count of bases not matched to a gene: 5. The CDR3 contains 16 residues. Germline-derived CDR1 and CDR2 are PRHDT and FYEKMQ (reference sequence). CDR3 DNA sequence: TGTGCCAGCAGCCCTGGACTAGCGGTTAGCACAGATACGCAGTATTTT. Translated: CASSPGLAVSTDTQYF.

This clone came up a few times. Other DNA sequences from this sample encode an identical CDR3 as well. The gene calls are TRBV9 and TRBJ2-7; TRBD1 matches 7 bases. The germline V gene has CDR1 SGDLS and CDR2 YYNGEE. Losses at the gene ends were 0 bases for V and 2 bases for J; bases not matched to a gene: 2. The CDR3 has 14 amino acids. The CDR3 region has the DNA TGTGCCAGCAGCGTAGGACAGGGAGCCTACGAGCAGTACTTC. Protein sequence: CASSVGQGAYEQYF.

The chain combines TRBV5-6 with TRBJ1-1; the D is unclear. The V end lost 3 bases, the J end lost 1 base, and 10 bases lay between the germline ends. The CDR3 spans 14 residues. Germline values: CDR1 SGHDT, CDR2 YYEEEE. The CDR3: CASSSRSRNTEAFF. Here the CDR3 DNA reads TGTGCCAGCAGCTCTAGGTCCAGGAACACTGAAGCTTTCTTT.

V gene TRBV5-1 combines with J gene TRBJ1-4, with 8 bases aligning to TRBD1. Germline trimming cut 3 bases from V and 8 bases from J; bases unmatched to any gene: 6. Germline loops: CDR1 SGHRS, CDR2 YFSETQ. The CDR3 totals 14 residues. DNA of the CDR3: TGCGCCAGCAGCTCGGACAGGGAATACGAAAAACTGTTTTTT. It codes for CASSSDREYEKLFF. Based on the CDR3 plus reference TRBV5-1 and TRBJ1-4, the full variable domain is KAGVTQTPRYLIKTRGQQVTLSCSPISGHRSVSWYQQTPGQGLQFLFEYFSETQRNKGNFPGRFSGRQFSNSRSEMNVSTLELGDSALYLCASSSDREYEKLFFGSGTQLSVL.

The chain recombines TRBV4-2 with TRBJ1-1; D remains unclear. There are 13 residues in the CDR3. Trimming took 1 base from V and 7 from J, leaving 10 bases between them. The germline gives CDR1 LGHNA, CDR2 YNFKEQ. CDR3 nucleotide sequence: TGTGCCAGCAGCCAAGGCCGACAAAATGAAGCTTTCTTT. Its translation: CASSQGRQNEAFF.

The CDR3 here is CASSQLASPETQYF. The DNA for the CDR3 is TGTGCCAGCAGCCAGCTGGCTTCGCCAGAGACCCAGTACTTC. V gene TRBV7-7 combines with J gene TRBJ2-5, with D hard to call. Trimming shortened V by 5 bases and J by 4 bases, and 14 bases separated the two germline ends. Germline V lookup: CDR1 SSHAT, CDR2 FNYEAQ (reference sequence). The CDR3 has 14 residues.

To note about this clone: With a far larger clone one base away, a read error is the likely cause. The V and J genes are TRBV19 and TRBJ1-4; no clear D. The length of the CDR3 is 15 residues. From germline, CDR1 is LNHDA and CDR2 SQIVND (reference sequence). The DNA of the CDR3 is TGTGCCAGTACCCCCAGGCGTGCAACTAATGGAAAACTGTTTTTT. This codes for CASTPRRATNGKLFF. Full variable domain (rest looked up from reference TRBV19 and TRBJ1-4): DGGITQSPKYLFRKEGQNVTLSCEQNLNHDAMYWYRQDPGQGLRLIYYSQIVNDFQKGDIAEGYSVSREKKESFPLTVTSAQKNPTAFYLCASTPRRATNGKLFFGSGTQLSVL.

CDR3 sequence reads: CASSLDRVDLGGYTF. The CDR3 DNA follows: TGTGCCAGCAGTTTAGACAGGGTCGATTTGGGCGGCTACACCTTC. The chain joins TRBV27 to TRBJ1-2; TRBD1 matches 7 bases. V dropped 2 bases and J dropped 8; count of bases not matched to a gene: 11. Germline V lookup: CDR1 MNHEY, CDR2 SMNVEV (reference sequence). The CDR3 has 15 amino acids.

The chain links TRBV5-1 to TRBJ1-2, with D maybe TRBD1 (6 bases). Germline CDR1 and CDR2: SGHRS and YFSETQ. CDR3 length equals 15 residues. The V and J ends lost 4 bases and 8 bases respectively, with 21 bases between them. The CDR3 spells CASSPYNRQAWGYTF. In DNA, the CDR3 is TGCGCCAGCAGCCCCTATAACCGACAGGCCTGGGGCTACACCTTC.

CDR3 sequence reads: CASSPPGLALETQYF. CDR3 DNA sequence: TGTGCCAGCTCACCACCGGGACTAGCTTTGGAGACCCAGTACTTC. The chain links TRBV18 to TRBJ2-5; 9 bases are a match to TRBD2. The V gene's germline CDR1 is KGHSH and CDR2 LQKENI. The V gene end was trimmed by 0 bases and the J gene end by 5 bases; junction bases not matched to a gene: 4. The CDR3 is 15 amino acids.

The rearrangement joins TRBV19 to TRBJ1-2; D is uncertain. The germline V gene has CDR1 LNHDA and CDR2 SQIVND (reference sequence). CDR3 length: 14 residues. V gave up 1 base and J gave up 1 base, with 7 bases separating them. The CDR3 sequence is CASSIGAVNYGYTF. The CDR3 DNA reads TGTGCCAGTAGTATAGGCGCAGTTAACTATGGCTACACCTTC.